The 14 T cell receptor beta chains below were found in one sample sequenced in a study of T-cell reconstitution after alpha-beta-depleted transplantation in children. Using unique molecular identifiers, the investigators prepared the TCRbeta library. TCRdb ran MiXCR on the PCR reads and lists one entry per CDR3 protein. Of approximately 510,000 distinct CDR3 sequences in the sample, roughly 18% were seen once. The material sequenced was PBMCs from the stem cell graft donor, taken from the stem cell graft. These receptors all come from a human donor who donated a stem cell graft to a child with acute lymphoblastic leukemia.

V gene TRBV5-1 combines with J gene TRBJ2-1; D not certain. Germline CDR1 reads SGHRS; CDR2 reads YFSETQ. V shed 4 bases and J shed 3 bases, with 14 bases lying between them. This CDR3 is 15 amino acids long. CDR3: CASSLLSGHYNEQFF. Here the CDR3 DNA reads TGCGCCAGCAGCCTCCTGTCCGGCCACTACAATGAGCAGTTCTTC. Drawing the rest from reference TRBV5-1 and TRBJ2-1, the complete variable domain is KAGVTQTPRYLIKTRGQQVTLSCSPISGHRSVSWYQQTPGQGLQFLFEYFSETQRNKGNFPGRFSGRQFSNSRSEMNVSTLELGDSALYLCASSLLSGHYNEQFFGPGTRLTVL.

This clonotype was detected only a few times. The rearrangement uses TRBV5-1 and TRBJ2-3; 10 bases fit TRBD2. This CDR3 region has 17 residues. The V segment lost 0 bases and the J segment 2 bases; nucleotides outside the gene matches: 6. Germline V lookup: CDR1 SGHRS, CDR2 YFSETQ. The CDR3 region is CASSLEIAGGFTDTQYF. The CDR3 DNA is TGCGCCAGCAGCTTGGAGATAGCGGGGGGATTCACAGATACGCAGTATTTT.

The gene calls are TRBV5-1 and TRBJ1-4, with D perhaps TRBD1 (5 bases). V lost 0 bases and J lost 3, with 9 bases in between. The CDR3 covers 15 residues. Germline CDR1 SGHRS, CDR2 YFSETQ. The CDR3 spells CASSLDRQPNEKLFF. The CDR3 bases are TGCGCCAGCAGCTTGGACCGACAGCCTAATGAAAAACTGTTTTTT. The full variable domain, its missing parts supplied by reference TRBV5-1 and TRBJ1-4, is KAGVTQTPRYLIKTRGQQVTLSCSPISGHRSVSWYQQTPGQGLQFLFEYFSETQRNKGNFPGRFSGRQFSNSRSEMNVSTLELGDSALYLCASSLDRQPNEKLFFGSGTQLSVL.

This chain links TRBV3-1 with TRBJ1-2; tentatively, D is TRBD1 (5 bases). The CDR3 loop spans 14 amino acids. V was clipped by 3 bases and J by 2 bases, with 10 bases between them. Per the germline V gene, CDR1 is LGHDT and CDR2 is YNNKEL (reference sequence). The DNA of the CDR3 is TGTGCCAGCAGCCACTCGGGACGGAACTATGGCTACACCTTC. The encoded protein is CASSHSGRNYGYTF.

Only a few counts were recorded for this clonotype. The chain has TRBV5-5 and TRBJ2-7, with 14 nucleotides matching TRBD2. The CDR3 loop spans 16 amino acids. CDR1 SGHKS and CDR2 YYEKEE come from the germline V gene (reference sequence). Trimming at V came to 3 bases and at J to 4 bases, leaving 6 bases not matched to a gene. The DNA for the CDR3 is TGTGCCAGCAGCTCGACGGGACTAGCGGGAGAGTACGAGCAGTACTTC. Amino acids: CASSSTGLAGEYEQYF. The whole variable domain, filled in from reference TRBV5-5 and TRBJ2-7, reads DAGVTQSPTHLIKTRGQQVTLRCSPISGHKSVSWYQQVLGQGPQFIFQYYEKEERGRGNFPDRFSARQFPNYSSELNVNALLLGDSALYLCASSSTGLAGEYEQYFGPGTRLTVT.

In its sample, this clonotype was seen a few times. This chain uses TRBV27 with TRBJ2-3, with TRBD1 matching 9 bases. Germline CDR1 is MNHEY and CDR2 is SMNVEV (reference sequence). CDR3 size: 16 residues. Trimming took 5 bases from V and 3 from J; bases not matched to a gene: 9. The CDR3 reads CASSMRQGGITDTQYF. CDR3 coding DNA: TGTGCCAGCAGTATGAGACAGGGGGGCATAACAGATACGCAGTATTTT.

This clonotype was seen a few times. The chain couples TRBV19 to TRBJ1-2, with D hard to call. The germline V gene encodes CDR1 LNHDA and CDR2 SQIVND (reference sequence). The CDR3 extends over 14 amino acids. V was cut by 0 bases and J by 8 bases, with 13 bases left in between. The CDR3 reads CASSIDRALGGYTF. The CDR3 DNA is TGTGCCAGTAGTATAGATCGGGCCCTCGGAGGCTACACCTTC.

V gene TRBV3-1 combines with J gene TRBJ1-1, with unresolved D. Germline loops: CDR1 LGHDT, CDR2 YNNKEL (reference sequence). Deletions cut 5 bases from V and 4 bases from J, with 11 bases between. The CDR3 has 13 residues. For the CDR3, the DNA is TGTGCCAGCAGCGGCCCCATGGGCACTGAAGCTTTCTTT. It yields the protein CASSGPMGTEAFF.

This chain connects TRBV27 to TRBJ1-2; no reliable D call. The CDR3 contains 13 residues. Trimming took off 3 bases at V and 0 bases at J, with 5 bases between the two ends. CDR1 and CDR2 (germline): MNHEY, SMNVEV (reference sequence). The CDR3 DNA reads TGTGCCAGCAGTTTGAGCACTAACTATGGCTACACCTTC. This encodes CASSLSTNYGYTF.

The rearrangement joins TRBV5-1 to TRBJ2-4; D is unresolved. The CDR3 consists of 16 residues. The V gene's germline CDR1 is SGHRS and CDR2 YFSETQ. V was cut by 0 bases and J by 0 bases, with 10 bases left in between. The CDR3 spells CASSLDWNPAKNIQYF. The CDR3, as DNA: TGCGCCAGCAGCTTGGATTGGAATCCAGCCAAAAACATTCAGTACTTC.

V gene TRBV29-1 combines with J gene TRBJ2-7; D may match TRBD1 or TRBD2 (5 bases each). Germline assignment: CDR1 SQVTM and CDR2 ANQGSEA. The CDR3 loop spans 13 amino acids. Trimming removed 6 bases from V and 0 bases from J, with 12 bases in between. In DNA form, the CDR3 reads TGCAGCGTGTGGTGGGGGAACTCCTACGAGCAGTACTTC. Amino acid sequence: CSVWWGNSYEQYF.

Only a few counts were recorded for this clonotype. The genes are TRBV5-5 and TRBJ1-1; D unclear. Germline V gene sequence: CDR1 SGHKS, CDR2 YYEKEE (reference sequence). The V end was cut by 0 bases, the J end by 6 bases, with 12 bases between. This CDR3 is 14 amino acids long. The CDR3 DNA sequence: TGTGCCAGCAGCTTGGCGTGGGGTAGTCCTGAAGCTTTCTTT. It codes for CASSLAWGSPEAFF.

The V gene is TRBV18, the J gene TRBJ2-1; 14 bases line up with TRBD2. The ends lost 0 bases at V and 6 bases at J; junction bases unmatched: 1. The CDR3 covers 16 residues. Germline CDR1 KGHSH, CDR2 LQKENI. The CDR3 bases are TGTGCCAGCTCACCACCGGGACTAGCGGGAGCCAATGAGCAGTTCTTC. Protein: CASSPPGLAGANEQFF.

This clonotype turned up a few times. The CDR3 protein is CASSPLAGRPFTGELFF. The DNA of the CDR3 is TGTGCCAGCAGCCCTCTGGCCGGTCGACCATTCACCGGGGAGCTGTTTTTT. V and J are TRBV3-1 and TRBJ2-2; D not resolved. CDR3 length: 17 amino acids. V dropped 4 bases and J dropped 4 bases, with 19 bases sitting between them. Germline assignment: CDR1 LGHDT and CDR2 YNNKEL (reference sequence).